This T cell receptor beta chain was sequenced for a study of cytomegalovirus exposure and HLA in healthy donors. Overall study results and limits: Most TCR beta V segments were productive about 90% or about 30% of the time in an earlier analysis. Most TCR sequences were uncommon, yet certain public TCRs appeared in many donors.

It was with 60 Vbeta and 13 Jbeta primers that the PCR ran. The protocol was immunoSEQ multiplex PCR, while the TCRdb copy is restricted to in-frame clones and leaves out a portion. The data contain 160,000 or so clones, approximately 78% of them singletons. From germline, CDR1 is MGHRA and CDR2 YSYEKL. This CDR3 spans 13 amino acids. V was shortened by 5 bases and J by 4 bases, with 11 bases between the two germline ends. This clone was detected once. The antigen is unknown. This receptor was obtained from a woman under 40 in good health and CMV-seropositive. V and J are TRBV4-1 and TRBJ2-5, with unresolved D. Sample: PBMCs. The chain's CDR3 is CASSSTARETQYF. The CDR3 coding sequence is TGCGCCAGCAGCAGTACTGCCCGAGAGACCCAGTACTTC.